Reported below is one TCR beta chain. The table came from immunoSEQ multiplex PCR; TCRdb's copy has only in-frame clones and leaves some out. This sample yields about 250,000 clones, of which 85% are seen a single time; about 5.1% belongs to the top ten. The data derive from a study of blood T cell repertoires in COVID-19. Study overall: The cDNA or gDNA used as material had been derived from T cells, B-cell-depleted T cells, or PBMCs.

Sequences were obtained from peripheral blood. This TCR derives from a man aged 45-60 years with active or convalescent COVID-19.

CDR3 sequence (DNA): TGTGCCAGCAGCACAAGCGGGAGAAGCGAGCAGTACTTC. Translation gives CASSTSGRSEQYF. The V gene is TRBV12-3 or TRBV12-4, the J gene TRBJ2-7; 8 positions agree with TRBD2. The CDR3 extends over 13 amino acids. Trimming at V came to 6 bases and at J to 6 bases, leaving 7 bases not matched to a gene.